A single sample gave rise to the 9 T cell receptor beta chains below, sequenced in a study of shared clonotypes between healthy human individuals. The table came from immunoSEQ multiplex PCR; TCRdb's copy has only in-frame clones and leaves some out. The sample includes about 1.1 million clones, approximately 80% of them seen just once. The material sequenced was memory CD4+ T cells from PBMCs. Sample subset: CD45RA-negative fraction. The receptors shown here come from a man between 18 and 35 years old in good health. Some clones in this sample may be carry-over from other donors' samples.

The CDR3 DNA follows: TGCAGCGTTGAGGGGACAGAGGTCTACGAGCAGTACTTC. It yields the protein CSVEGTEVYEQYF. The chain links TRBV29-1 to TRBJ2-7; 7 bases are shared with TRBD1. The germline gives CDR1 SQVTM, CDR2 ANQGSEA. Losses at the gene ends were 3 bases for V and 3 bases for J; bases not matched to a gene: 5. The CDR3 extends over 13 amino acids.

This clone occurred once. The chain is built from TRBV6-5 and TRBJ2-3, with D maybe TRBD2 (6 bases). Germline assignment: CDR1 MNHEY and CDR2 SVGAGI. The CDR3 sequence is 11 residues long. Trimming took 7 bases from V and 6 from J, leaving 8 bases between them. The CDR3: CASTRGDTQYF. The CDR3 nucleotides read TGTGCCAGCACCCGGGGGGATACGCAGTATTTT.

In its sample, this clone was seen once. The chain links TRBV19 to TRBJ1-1, with D possibly matching TRBD1 (6 bases). Germline assignment: CDR1 LNHDA and CDR2 SQIVND (reference sequence). The CDR3 runs to 13 residues. V was clipped by 3 bases and J by 4 bases, with 9 bases between them. CDR3 amino acids: CASSMRGITEAFF. The CDR3 nucleotides are TGTGCCAGTAGTATGAGGGGGATCACTGAAGCTTTCTTT.

The chain carries TRBV4-1 and TRBJ2-7; TRBD2 might be the D (6 bases). CDR1 MGHRA and CDR2 YSYEKL come from the germline V gene. The CDR3 covers 15 residues. Trimming cost V 0 bases and J 3 bases, with 12 bases left between them. CDR3 nucleotide sequence: TGCGCCAGCAGCCAAGACTGGCGGGGACTCTACGAGCAGTACTTC. Its protein is CASSQDWRGLYEQYF.

The chain is built from TRBV11-2 and TRBJ2-1; 8 positions match TRBD2. V trimming: 5 bases; J trimming: 5 bases; junction bases outside the gene matches: 11. The length of the CDR3 is 16 residues. The germline gives CDR1 SGHAT, CDR2 FQNNGV. CDR3 protein: CASSPRLSGSHNEQFF. CDR3 bases: TGTGCCAGCAGCCCCCGGTTAAGCGGGAGCCACAATGAGCAGTTCTTC.

This rearrangement joins TRBV2 to TRBJ2-7, with 8 bases matching TRBD2. Germline V lookup: CDR1 SNHLY, CDR2 FYNNEI. The CDR3 extends over 14 amino acids. V was pared by 6 bases and J by 0 bases, with 4 bases of the junction left unmatched. For the CDR3, the DNA is TGTGCCAGCAGACGCGGGGGGAGCTCCTACGAGCAGTACTTC. This encodes CASRRGGSSYEQYF.

This clone was counted a few times. The chain carries TRBV7-9 and TRBJ2-5; 9 bases align to TRBD1. The CDR3 covers 14 residues. V lost 4 bases and J lost 5; bases outside the gene matches: 5. Germline CDR1 is SEHNR and CDR2 is FQNEAQ (reference sequence). CDR3 region: CASSSRTGAETQYF. The CDR3 DNA reads as TGTGCCAGCAGCTCCAGGACAGGGGCGGAGACCCAGTACTTC.

V and J are TRBV28 and TRBJ2-7, with TRBD2 matching over 14 bases. The CDR3 has 15 amino acids. The V gene end was trimmed by 5 bases and the J gene end by 7 bases; junction bases not matched to a gene: 7. From germline, CDR1 is MDHEN and CDR2 SYDVKM. The CDR3 is CASSTGTSGSWEQYF. CDR3 bases: TGTGCCAGCAGTACCGGGACTAGCGGGAGTTGGGAGCAGTACTTC.

V is TRBV5-6 and J is TRBJ1-2, with D uncertain. The CDR3 contains 14 residues. Between the trimmed V and J ends, which lost 6 bases and 3 bases, there was a span of 15 bases. Germline CDR1 is SGHDT and CDR2 is YYEEEE. As DNA, the CDR3 is TGTGCCAGCACCTTAGGTCGGGCAGACTATGGCTACACCTTC. Encoded protein: CASTLGRADYGYTF.